This passage covers 26 T cell receptor beta chains from one sample sequenced in a study of OX40 agonist ivuxolimab in advanced cancers. Receptor amplification or capture employed the immunoSEQ multiplex PCR assay. The immuneACCESS repertoire file appears here via TCRdb, limited to in-frame rearrangements. These files lack a portion of the clones; in checked studies, under half of the deficit traces to unresolved V genes, and the cause of the others is not known. A total of over 90,000 clones appear in this sample, 85% to 90% of them only once. The ten largest clones capture more than 5.5% of the sample. Material: CD4+ or CD8+ T cells sorted from blood, obtained in a trial of the OX40 agonist ivuxolimab. These receptors were taken from an adult with an advanced solid tumor such as melanoma, head and neck, liver or kidney cancer.

The chain joins TRBV19 to TRBJ2-2; TRBD2 might be the D (5 bases). The germline CDR1 and CDR2 sequences are LNHDA and SQIVND (reference sequence). This CDR3 comprises 14 residues. Trimming took off 6 bases at V and 6 bases at J, with 14 bases between the two ends. The CDR3 region has the DNA TGTGCCAGTAGCCCATCGGGGTATTCCGGGGAGCTGTTTTTT. This sequence encodes CASSPSGYSGELFF.

The chain couples TRBV4-2 to TRBJ2-7; D may correspond to TRBD1 or TRBD2 (5 bases each). Trimming took 3 bases from V and 1 from J, leaving 10 bases between them. There are 14 residues in the CDR3. CDR1 is LGHNA and CDR2 is YNFKEQ in the germline V gene. CDR3 in amino acids: CASSQGRQSYEQYF. For the CDR3, the DNA is TGTGCCAGCAGCCAGGGGAGACAGTCCTACGAGCAGTACTTC.

The chain combines TRBV29-1 with TRBJ1-2; D might be TRBD1 (6 bases). Germline loops: CDR1 SQVTM, CDR2 ANQGSEA. Trimming removed 0 bases at V and 2 bases at J, with 10 bases between. CDR3 length: 14 residues. The DNA of the CDR3 is TGCAGCGTTGAAGATGCTAGGGGGAACTATGGCTACACCTTC. This codes for CSVEDARGNYGYTF.

The V and J genes are TRBV5-1 and TRBJ2-3; possibly TRBD1 or TRBD2 for D (5 bases each). The germline V and J ends were trimmed by 0 bases and 2 bases, with 10 bases remaining between them. Germline values: CDR1 SGHRS, CDR2 YFSETQ. The CDR3 length is 15 residues. This CDR3 reads CASSLGGTLTDTQYF. For the CDR3, the DNA is TGCGCCAGCAGCTTGGGGGGGACCCTCACAGATACGCAGTATTTT.

The genes are TRBV5-1 and TRBJ2-1; D is uncertain. The V end was cut by 2 bases, the J end by 0 bases, with 9 bases between. Per the germline V gene, CDR1 is SGHRS and CDR2 is YFSETQ. This CDR3 is 15 amino acids long. The CDR3 DNA follows: TGCGCCAGCAGCTTTAGAGTTAGCTCCTACAATGAGCAGTTCTTC. This encodes CASSFRVSSYNEQFF.

This clone was recorded a few times. V gene TRBV25-1 combines with J gene TRBJ1-1; D gene unclear. V gave up 5 bases and J gave up 0 bases, with 10 bases separating them. CDR3 size: 14 residues. Looked up from germline, CDR1 is MGHDK and CDR2 is SYGVNS. In nucleotides, the CDR3 is TGTGCCAGCAGTCCTCTCGAGGTGAACACTGAAGCTTTCTTT. As protein: CASSPLEVNTEAFF. The variable domain in full, completed from reference TRBV25-1 and TRBJ1-1, reads EADIYQTPRYLVIGTGKKITLECSQTMGHDKMYWYQQDPGMELHLIHYSYGVNSTEKGDLSSESTVSRIRTEHFPLTLESARPSHTSQYLCASSPLEVNTEAFFGQGTRLTVV.

The chain links TRBV7-9 to TRBJ2-5; 11 bases map to TRBD2. This CDR3 comprises 15 residues. V was clipped by 3 bases and J by 2 bases; unmatched bases: 2. Germline loops: CDR1 SEHNR, CDR2 FQNEAQ (reference sequence). CDR3 loop: CASSFPSGGQETQYF. CDR3 nucleotides: TGTGCCAGCAGCTTCCCTAGCGGGGGGCAAGAGACCCAGTACTTC.

This chain links TRBV5-8 with TRBJ1-5; TRBD1 matches 7 bases. CDR1 and CDR2 from the germline V gene are SGHTS and YDEGEE. The J segment lost 0 bases and the V segment lost 4 bases, leaving 4 bases of the junction unmatched. The CDR3 covers 15 residues. As DNA, the CDR3 is TGTGCCAGCAGCAGGGACAGCTATAGCAATCAGCCCCAGCATTTT. Its translation: CASSRDSYSNQPQHF.

Details on this clone: Within the sample, other DNA sequences also encode this same CDR3. V gene TRBV18 combines with J gene TRBJ1-5; 7 bases are shared with TRBD1. With 3 bases clipped from V and 2 bases from J, the junction kept 1 base outside the gene matches. This CDR3 is built from 14 residues. Per germline, CDR1 KGHSH and CDR2 LQKENI. The chain's CDR3 is CASSPGTGNQPQHF. The CDR3 DNA reads as TGTGCCAGCTCACCCGGGACAGGCAATCAGCCCCAGCATTTT.

The chain joins TRBV7-9 to TRBJ2-7; weak D call: TRBD2 (6 bases). The germline V gene has CDR1 SEHNR and CDR2 FQNEAQ (reference sequence). V gave up 1 base and J gave up 7 bases, with 17 bases separating them. The CDR3 totals 15 residues. The DNA for the CDR3 is TGTGCCAGCAGCTTAGGAGGCGGGGCCTCTCGAGAGCAGTACTTC. Protein sequence: CASSLGGGASREQYF.

This chain links TRBV11-2 with TRBJ2-2; no firm D call. The CDR3 length is 15 residues. The germline V and J ends were trimmed by 5 bases and 5 bases, with 15 bases remaining between them. Per germline, CDR1 SGHAT and CDR2 FQNNGV. The CDR3 loop reads CASSLTAIGTGELFF. CDR3 nucleotide sequence: TGTGCCAGCAGCCTGACGGCGATAGGGACCGGGGAGCTGTTTTTT.

As DNA, the CDR3 is TGTGCCAGCAGTTACTCGAGGGGGGGCCTTTCCTACGAGCAGTACTTC. This sequence encodes CASSYSRGGLSYEQYF. V is TRBV6-6 and J is TRBJ2-5; possibly TRBD2 for D (7 bases). The J call is in doubt because the DNA end fits TRBJ2-7 better. This CDR3 comprises 16 residues. Germline CDR1 MNHNY, CDR2 SVGAGI (reference sequence).

This chain joins TRBV27 and TRBJ2-3; 7 nucleotides align to TRBD1. This CDR3 has 16 residues. V gave up 3 bases and J gave up 5 bases; unmatched junction bases: 11. CDR1 MNHEY and CDR2 SMNVEV come from the germline V gene (reference sequence). The CDR3 nucleotides read TGTGCCAGCAGTTTTGGTTGGGGACAGCCGGAAGATACGCAGTATTTT. Residues: CASSFGWGQPEDTQYF.

V usage is TRBV7-2 and J usage is TRBJ2-2, with TRBD2 matching 10 bases. The germline V gene has CDR1 SGHTA and CDR2 FQGNSA. The CDR3 has 15 residues. V lost 1 base and J lost 12; bases outside the gene matches: 8. CDR3 in amino acids: CASSLGVGTSEKLFF. CDR3 sequence (DNA): TGTGCCAGCAGCTTAGGTGTTGGGACTAGCGAGAAGCTGTTTTTT.

The V and J genes are TRBV30 and TRBJ1-3; possibly TRBD1 for D (6 bases). Germline CDR1 and CDR2: GTSNPN and SVGIG (reference sequence). The CDR3 contains 13 residues. Trimming cost V 4 bases and J 4 bases, with 11 bases left between them. The CDR3: CAWTTGSGNTIYF. The CDR3 nucleotides read TGTGCCTGGACCACAGGGTCCGGAAACACCATATATTTT.

The V and J genes are TRBV11-2 and TRBJ1-6; D remains unclear. Germline values: CDR1 SGHAT, CDR2 FQNNGV. The CDR3 totals 15 residues. V was clipped by 4 bases and J by 7 bases, with 14 bases between them. This CDR3 is CASSSWLWENSPLHF. DNA of the CDR3: TGTGCCAGCAGCTCTTGGTTGTGGGAGAATTCACCCCTCCACTTT.

The genes are TRBV7-8 and TRBJ2-1; TRBD1 might be the D (6 bases). V was clipped by 2 bases and J by 13 bases, with 12 bases between them. Germline-derived CDR1 and CDR2 are SGHVS and FQNEAQ. The CDR3 spans 12 residues. CDR3 in amino acids: CASSLNRVDQFF. The CDR3 nucleotides are TGTGCCAGCAGCTTAAACAGGGTGGATCAGTTCTTC.

This chain joins TRBV4-1 and TRBJ2-5; 9 positions match TRBD1. From germline, CDR1 is MGHRA and CDR2 YSYEKL. CDR3 length: 15 amino acids. Unmatched junction bases numbered 5, after V lost 1 base and J lost 5 bases. The CDR3 region is CASSQATGGRETQYF. The CDR3 DNA follows: TGCGCCAGCAGCCAAGCGACAGGGGGTAGGGAGACCCAGTACTTC.

This clone was detected once. The chain uses TRBV6-1 and TRBJ2-1, with unresolved D. Per the germline V gene, CDR1 is MNHNS and CDR2 is SASEGT. V lost 6 bases and J 0 bases, leaving 12 bases between the germline ends. The CDR3 runs to 15 residues. The CDR3: CASRFTTSSYNEQFF. Written as DNA, the CDR3 is TGTGCCAGCAGGTTTACTACTTCCTCCTACAATGAGCAGTTCTTC.

The V and J genes are TRBV27 and TRBJ2-5, with TRBD1 identical over 7 bases. CDR3 size: 14 residues. The germline CDR1 and CDR2 sequences are MNHEY and SMNVEV (reference sequence). J gave up 1 base and V 4 bases, and 3 bases lay outside the gene matches. CDR3 residues: CASSYRGPQETQYF. CDR3 bases: TGTGCCAGCAGTTACAGGGGCCCCCAAGAGACCCAGTACTTC.

The chain is built from TRBV19 and TRBJ2-4, with 12 bases aligning to TRBD2. The CDR3 spans 17 residues. The junction had 9 bases not matched to a gene; V was cut back by 5 bases and J by 4 bases. Germline V CDR1 and CDR2: LNHDA, SQIVND (reference sequence). The CDR3 reads CASSPQTSGRGKNIQYF. The CDR3 DNA follows: TGTGCCAGTAGTCCCCAGACTAGCGGGAGAGGGAAAAACATTCAGTACTTC.

As regards this clone: Other DNA sequences in the same sample also yield this CDR3. This chain uses TRBV18 with TRBJ1-5; D gene uncertain. CDR3 size: 13 residues. Germline lookup yields CDR1 KGHSH and CDR2 LQKENI. Trimming pared 2 bases from V and 0 bases from J, leaving 2 bases between. CDR3 nucleotides: TGTGCCAGCTCACCAGGTAGCAATCAGCCCCAGCATTTT. Translated, it gives CASSPGSNQPQHF.

The rearrangement joins TRBV28 to TRBJ1-1; no clear D gene. The CDR3 loop spans 15 amino acids. Germline values: CDR1 MDHEN, CDR2 SYDVKM. V was pared by 6 bases and J by 1 base, with 15 bases between. CDR3 residues: CASSLGGRRNTEAFF. DNA of the CDR3: TGTGCCAGCAGCCTTGGAGGACGGAGGAACACTGAAGCTTTCTTT.

J is TRBJ2-6 and V is TRBV7-6; D not resolved. CDR3 length equals 14 residues. V lost 5 bases, J lost 1 base, and 6 bases lay in between. Germline V gene lookup returns CDR1 SGHVS and CDR2 FNYEAQ. In DNA, the CDR3 is TGTGCCAGCAGCCCTAGATCTGGGGCCAACGTCCTGACTTTC. Protein: CASSPRSGANVLTF.

The chain carries TRBV15 and TRBJ2-6; the D is unclear. CDR1 is LNHNV, CDR2 YYDKDF, per germline (reference sequence). V lost 5 bases and J 0 bases, leaving 8 bases between the germline ends. CDR3 size: 15 residues. The CDR3 DNA follows: TGTGCCACCAGCCCTAGGCGCTCTGGGGCCAACGTCCTGACTTTC. Translation: CATSPRRSGANVLTF. Variable domain in full (rest from reference TRBV15 and TRBJ2-6): DAMVIQNPRYQVTQFGKPVTLSCSQTLNHNVMYWYQQKSSQAPKLLFHYYDKDFNNEADTPDNFQSRRPNTSFCFLDIRSPGLGDTAMYLCATSPRRSGANVLTFGAGSRLTVL.

This rearrangement joins TRBV5-4 to TRBJ2-3; weak D call: TRBD1 (8 bases). Germline lookup yields CDR1 SGHNT and CDR2 YYREEE (reference sequence). The length of the CDR3 is 14 residues. V lost 2 bases, J lost 4 bases, and 11 bases lay in between. Here the CDR3 DNA reads TGTGCCAGCAGCTTAGCGGGACAGGCAGATACGCAGTATTTT. Protein: CASSLAGQADTQYF.